This T cell receptor (beta chain) was sequenced for a study of T cell repertoires in cytomegalovirus infection. In the study overall: The study used recently identified HLA-C-restricted and well-studied HLA-B-restricted CMV epitopes. Shared public TCR beta signatures pointed to both CMV infection and a matching HLA type.

Germline V gives CDR1 SQVTM, CDR2 ANQGSEA. The CDR3 is 13 amino acids. Note on this clonotype: Antigen specificity is unknown. A read error may account for a junction end that differs from germline.

Each CDR3 protein gets one entry after TCRdb re-called the reads with MiXCR. The repertoire holds approximately 990,000 distinct CDR3 sequences, with roughly a third as singletons. General study findings and limits: Accumulated public TCR beta family frequency recognized individuals carrying CMV together with the relevant HLA. The response measured ex vivo was dominated by TCR beta clonotypes (HLA-C-restricted and CMV-specific).

The source is a human donor in good health (CMV status not recorded). Some clones in this sample may be carry-over from other donors' samples. The chain carries TRBV29-1 and TRBJ2-1; D may match TRBD1 or TRBD2 (5 bases each). The starting material was cultured CD8+ T cells from PBMCs, obtained from culture after CMV antigen stimulation. For the CDR3, the DNA is TGCAGCGTGAGGGGCGGATCCTACAATGAGCAGCTCTTC. Translated, it gives CSVRGGSYNEQLF.